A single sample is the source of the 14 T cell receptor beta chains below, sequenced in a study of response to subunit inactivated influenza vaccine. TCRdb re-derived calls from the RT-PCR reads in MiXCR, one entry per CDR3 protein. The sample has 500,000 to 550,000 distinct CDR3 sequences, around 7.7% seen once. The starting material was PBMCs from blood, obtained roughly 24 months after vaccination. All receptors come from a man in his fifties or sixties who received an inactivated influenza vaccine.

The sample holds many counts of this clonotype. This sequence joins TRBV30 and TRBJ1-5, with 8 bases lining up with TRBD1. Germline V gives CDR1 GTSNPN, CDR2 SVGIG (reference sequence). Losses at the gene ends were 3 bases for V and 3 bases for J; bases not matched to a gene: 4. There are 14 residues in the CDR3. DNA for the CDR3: TGTGCCTGGAGCAAGACAGGGGACAATCAGCCCCAGCATTTT. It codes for CAWSKTGDNQPQHF. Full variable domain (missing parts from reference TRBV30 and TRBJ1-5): SQTIHQWPATLVQPVGSPLSLECTVEGTSNPNLYWYRQAAGRGLQLLFYSVGIGQISSEVPQNLSASRPQDRQFILSSKKLLLSDSGFYLCAWSKTGDNQPQHFGDGTRLSIL.

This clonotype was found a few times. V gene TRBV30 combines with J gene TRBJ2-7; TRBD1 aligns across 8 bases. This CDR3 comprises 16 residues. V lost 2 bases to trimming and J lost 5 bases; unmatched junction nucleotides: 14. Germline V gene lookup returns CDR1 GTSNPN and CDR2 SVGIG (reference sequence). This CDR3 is CAWSPGQATGFDEQYF. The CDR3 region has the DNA TGTGCCTGGAGTCCGGGACAGGCCACGGGATTCGACGAGCAGTACTTC. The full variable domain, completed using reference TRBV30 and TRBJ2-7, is SQTIHQWPATLVQPVGSPLSLECTVEGTSNPNLYWYRQAAGRGLQLLFYSVGIGQISSEVPQNLSASRPQDRQFILSSKKLLLSDSGFYLCAWSPGQATGFDEQYFGPGTRLTVT.

The CDR3 nucleotides are TGCGCCAGCAATCGGCAGGGGAACCAAGAGACCCAGTACTTC. This codes for CASNRQGNQETQYF. The chain couples TRBV5-1 to TRBJ2-5; a weak D match, TRBD1 (6 bases). V was clipped by 6 bases and J by 0 bases, with 12 bases between them. CDR1 and CDR2 from the germline V gene are SGHRS and YFSETQ. The CDR3 totals 14 residues.

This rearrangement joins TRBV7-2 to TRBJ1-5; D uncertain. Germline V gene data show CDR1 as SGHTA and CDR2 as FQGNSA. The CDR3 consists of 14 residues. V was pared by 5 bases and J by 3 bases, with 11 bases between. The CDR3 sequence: CASSQGRNNQPQHF. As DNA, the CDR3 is TGTGCCAGCAGCCAAGGACGCAACAATCAGCCCCAGCATTTT.

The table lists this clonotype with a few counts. For the CDR3, the DNA is TGTGCCACCAGCAGAGCTAGCAATCAAGAGACCCAGTACTTC. Translating it yields CATSRASNQETQYF. V is TRBV15 and J is TRBJ2-5, with D perhaps TRBD2 (5 bases). Trimming removed 1 base at V and 2 bases at J, with 8 bases between. The CDR3 loop spans 14 amino acids. The V gene's germline CDR1 is LNHNV and CDR2 YYDKDF (reference sequence).

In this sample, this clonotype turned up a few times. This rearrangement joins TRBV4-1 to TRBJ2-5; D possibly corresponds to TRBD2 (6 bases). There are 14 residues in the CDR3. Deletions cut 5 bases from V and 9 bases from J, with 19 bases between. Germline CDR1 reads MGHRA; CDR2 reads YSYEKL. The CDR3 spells CASSTYSGPGAQYF. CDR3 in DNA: TGCGCCAGCAGCACTTATAGCGGACCCGGGGCCCAGTACTTC.

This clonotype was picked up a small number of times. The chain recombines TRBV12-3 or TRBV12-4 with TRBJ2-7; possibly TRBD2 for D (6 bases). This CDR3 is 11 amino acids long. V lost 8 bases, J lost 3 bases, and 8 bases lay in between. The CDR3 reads CASGGFYEQYF. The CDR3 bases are TGTGCCAGCGGAGGGTTCTACGAGCAGTACTTC.

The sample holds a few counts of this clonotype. The CDR3 DNA is TGTGCCAGCAGCCAAGATCGATTGGCAGGGGTACAGTCAGAAGCTTTCTTT. Protein: CASSQDRLAGVQSEAFF. This sequence joins TRBV4-2 and TRBJ1-1; maybe TRBD1 (6 bases). Germline CDR1 and CDR2: LGHNA and YNFKEQ. Trimming removed 0 bases from V and 8 bases from J, with 22 bases in between. CDR3 length: 17 residues.

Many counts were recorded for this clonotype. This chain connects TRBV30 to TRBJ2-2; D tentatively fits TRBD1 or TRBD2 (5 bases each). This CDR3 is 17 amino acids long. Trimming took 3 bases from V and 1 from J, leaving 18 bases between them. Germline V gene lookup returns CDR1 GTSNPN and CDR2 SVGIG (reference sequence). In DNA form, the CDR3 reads TGTGCCTGGAGCCGGAAGGGGTACGGGAAGAACACCGGGGAGCTGTTTTTT. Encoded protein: CAWSRKGYGKNTGELFF. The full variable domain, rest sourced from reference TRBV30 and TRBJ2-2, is SQTIHQWPATLVQPVGSPLSLECTVEGTSNPNLYWYRQAAGRGLQLLFYSVGIGQISSEVPQNLSASRPQDRQFILSSKKLLLSDSGFYLCAWSRKGYGKNTGELFFGEGSRLTVL.

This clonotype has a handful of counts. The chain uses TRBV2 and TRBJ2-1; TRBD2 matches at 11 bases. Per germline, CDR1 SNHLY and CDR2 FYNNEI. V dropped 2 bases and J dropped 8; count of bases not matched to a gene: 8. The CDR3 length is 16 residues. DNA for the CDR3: TGTGCCAGCAGTGAAAAAGGTAGCGGGAGGGCCGATGAGCAGTTCTTC. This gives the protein CASSEKGSGRADEQFF.

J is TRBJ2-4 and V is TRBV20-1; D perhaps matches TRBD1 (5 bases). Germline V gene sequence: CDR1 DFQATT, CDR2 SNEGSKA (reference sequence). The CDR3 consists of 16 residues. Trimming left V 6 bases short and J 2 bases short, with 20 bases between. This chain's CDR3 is CSAVSGISATKNIQYF. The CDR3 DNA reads TGCAGTGCCGTCTCAGGGATTTCGGCGACCAAAAACATTCAGTACTTC.

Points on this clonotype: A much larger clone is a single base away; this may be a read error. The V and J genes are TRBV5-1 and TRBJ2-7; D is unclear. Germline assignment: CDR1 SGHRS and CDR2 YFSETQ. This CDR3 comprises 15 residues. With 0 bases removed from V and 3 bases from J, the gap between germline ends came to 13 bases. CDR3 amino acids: CASSLAAAEYYEQYF. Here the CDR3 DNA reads TGCGCCAGCAGCTTGGCCGCGGCTGAGTACTACGAGCAGTACTTC.

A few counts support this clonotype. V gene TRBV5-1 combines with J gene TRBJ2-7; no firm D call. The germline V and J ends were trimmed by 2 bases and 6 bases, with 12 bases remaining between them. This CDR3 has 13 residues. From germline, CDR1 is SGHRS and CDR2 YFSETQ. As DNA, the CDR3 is TGCGCCAGCAGCTTTGGCCCTCCCGGCGAGCAGTACTTC. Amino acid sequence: CASSFGPPGEQYF.

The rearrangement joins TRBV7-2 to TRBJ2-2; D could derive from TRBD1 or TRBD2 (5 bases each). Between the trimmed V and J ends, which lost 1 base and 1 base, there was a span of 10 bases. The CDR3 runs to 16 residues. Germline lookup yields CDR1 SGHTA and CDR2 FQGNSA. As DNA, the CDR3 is TGTGCCAGCAGCTTAGACGGGGCCCTGAACACCGGGGAGCTGTTTTTT. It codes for CASSLDGALNTGELFF.